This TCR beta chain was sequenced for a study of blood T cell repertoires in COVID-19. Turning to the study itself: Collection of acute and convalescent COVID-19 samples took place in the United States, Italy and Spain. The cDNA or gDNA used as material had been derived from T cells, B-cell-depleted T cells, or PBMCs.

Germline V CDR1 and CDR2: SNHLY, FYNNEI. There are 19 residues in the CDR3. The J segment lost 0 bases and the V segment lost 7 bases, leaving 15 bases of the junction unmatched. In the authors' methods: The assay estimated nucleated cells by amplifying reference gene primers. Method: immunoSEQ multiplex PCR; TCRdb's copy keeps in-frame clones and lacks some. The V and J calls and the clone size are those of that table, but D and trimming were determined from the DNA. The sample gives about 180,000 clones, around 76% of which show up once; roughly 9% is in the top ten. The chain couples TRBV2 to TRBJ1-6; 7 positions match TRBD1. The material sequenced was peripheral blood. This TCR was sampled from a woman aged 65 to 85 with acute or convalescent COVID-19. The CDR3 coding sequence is TGTGCCAGCAACCTAGACAGGGATACATGGGTCTCCTATAATTCACCCCTCCACTTT. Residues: CASNLDRDTWVSYNSPLHF. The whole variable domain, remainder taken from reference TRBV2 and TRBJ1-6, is EPEVTQTPSHQVTQMGQEVILRCVPISNHLYFYWYRQILGQKVEFLVSFYNNEISEKSEIFDDQFSVERPDGSNFTLKIRSTKLEDSAMYFCASNLDRDTWVSYNSPLHFGNGTRLTVT.